Below are 29 T cell receptor beta chains sequenced from a single sample in a study of blood T cell repertoires in COVID-19 (TCRdb year 2020). The library relied on the immunoSEQ multiplex PCR assay. The source is immuneACCESS, and TCRdb retained only in-frame sequences with V and J called. Part of the clones is not carried over; for the studies checked, unresolved V genes explain less than half of this, and the remainder is unexplained. Present in this sample are about 54,000 clones, about 82% of which were seen just once. The top ten constitute roughly an eighth of the sample. Source material: peripheral blood. The receptors were gathered from a human donor in a cohort sampled during active COVID-19.

The rearrangement links TRBV5-1 to TRBJ1-5; TRBD1 aligns across 8 bases. The CDR3 has 16 amino acids. V was pared by 3 bases and J by 6 bases, with 11 bases of the junction left unmatched. Germline values: CDR1 SGHRS, CDR2 YFSETQ. The CDR3 coding sequence is TGCGCCAGCAGCTCGACCCCGGGACAGGTGTCTCAGCCCCAGCATTTT. As protein: CASSSTPGQVSQPQHF.

The rearrangement joins TRBV20-1 to TRBJ1-2; D not resolved. Per the germline V gene, CDR1 is DFQATT and CDR2 is SNEGSKA (reference sequence). V lost 8 bases and J lost 5, with 12 bases in between. This CDR3 spans 11 amino acids. This CDR3 is CSPTRSYGYTF. In DNA form, the CDR3 reads TGCAGTCCCACGAGGAGTTATGGCTACACCTTC.

The V and J genes are TRBV5-5 and TRBJ2-7, with a possible D match to TRBD1 (5 bases). The germline V gene encodes CDR1 SGHKS and CDR2 YYEKEE (reference sequence). This CDR3 spans 14 amino acids. V shed 0 bases and J shed 6 bases, with 13 bases lying between them. CDR3 residues: CASSLAFRAVEQYF. DNA for the CDR3: TGTGCCAGCAGCTTGGCCTTCAGGGCGGTCGAGCAGTACTTC.

The rearrangement joins TRBV5-8 to TRBJ1-5; 7 bases align to TRBD1. CDR1 and CDR2 from the germline V gene are SGHTS and YDEGEE. The CDR3 is 14 residues long. Trimming cost V 5 bases and J 7 bases; bases outside gene matches: 9. The CDR3 DNA sequence: TGTGCCAGCAGAAACGACAGGGAACGCCAGCCCCAGCATTTT. This encodes CASRNDRERQPQHF.

CDR3 protein: CASSAQGQTGGLAFF. The CDR3 region has the DNA TGTGCCAGCAGTGCACAAGGACAGACCGGGGGGCTCGCTTTCTTT. V is TRBV27 and J is TRBJ1-1, with D maybe TRBD1 (6 bases). There are 15 residues in the CDR3. Trimming took 5 bases from V and 11 from J, leaving 24 bases between them. Germline values: CDR1 MNHEY, CDR2 SMNVEV (reference sequence).

The chain recombines TRBV28 with TRBJ1-1, with a weak D call TRBD1 (6 bases). V was pared by 6 bases and J by 0 bases, with 11 bases between. This CDR3 contains 14 residues. The germline V gene encodes CDR1 MDHEN and CDR2 SYDVKM. The CDR3 DNA is TGTGCCAGCAGGTGGACAGCCATGAACACTGAAGCTTTCTTT. It codes for CASRWTAMNTEAFF.

The rearrangement joins TRBV4-2 to TRBJ1-5; perhaps TRBD1 as D (5 bases). The CDR3 length is 17 residues. Germline V gene data show CDR1 as LGHNA and CDR2 as YNFKEQ. Trimming shortened V by 1 base and J by 2 bases, and 15 bases separated the two germline ends. CDR3 bases: TGTGCCAGCAGCCAAGTGGGGGGGGGTCGTGGCAATCAGCCCCAGCATTTT. It codes for CASSQVGGGRGNQPQHF.

A few counts support this clone. The chain's CDR3 is CASSNANTGELFF. The CDR3 coding sequence is TGTGCCAGCTCTAACGCGAACACCGGGGAGCTGTTTTTT. The chain is built from TRBV7-3 and TRBJ2-2; no clear D gene. Trimming cost V 8 bases and J 0 bases, with 7 bases left between them. Germline loops: CDR1 SGHTA, CDR2 FQGTGA. The CDR3 consists of 13 residues. The entire variable domain, with the rest obtained from reference TRBV7-3 and TRBJ2-2, is as follows: GAGVSQTPSNKVTEKGKYVELRCDPISGHTALYWYRQSLGQGPEFLIYFQGTGAADDSGLPNDRFFAVRPEGSVSTLKIQRTERGDSAVYLCASSNANTGELFFGEGSRLTVL.

The chain has TRBV7-3 and TRBJ2-3; 8 bases align to TRBD2. Germline V gene data show CDR1 as SGHTA and CDR2 as FQGTGA. Trimming removed 5 bases from V and 4 bases from J; junction bases left unmatched: 11. CDR3 length equals 16 residues. Written as DNA, the CDR3 is TGTGCCAGCAGCCCCCTGGGGCGGGAGGAGCCAGATACGCAGTATTTT. It translates to CASSPLGREEPDTQYF.

The gene calls are TRBV30 and TRBJ1-6; TRBD1 aligns across 8 bases. Germline trimming cut 4 bases from V and 16 bases from J; bases unmatched to any gene: 6. The CDR3 runs to 11 residues. From germline, CDR1 is GTSNPN and CDR2 SVGIG (reference sequence). The CDR3 region is CAWKAGGPLHF. The DNA of the CDR3 is TGTGCCTGGAAAGCAGGGGGCCCTCTCCACTTT.

V gene TRBV6-2 or TRBV6-3 combines with J gene TRBJ2-7; the D gene is possibly TRBD1 (6 bases). CDR1 is MNHEY, CDR2 SVGEGT, per germline. This CDR3 is built from 13 residues. V was trimmed by 5 bases and J by 0 bases, leaving 8 bases between them. The CDR3 region is CASSRDISYEQYF. CDR3 in DNA: TGTGCCAGCAGTAGGGACATCTCCTACGAGCAGTACTTC.

The chain is built from TRBV7-2 and TRBJ2-3; possibly TRBD2 for D (6 bases). Germline V CDR1 and CDR2: SGHTA, FQGNSA. CDR3 size: 15 residues. Trimming removed 1 base from V and 1 base from J, with 9 bases in between. The CDR3 sequence: CASSLVSGGTDTQYF. The CDR3 region has the DNA TGTGCCAGCAGCTTAGTATCGGGGGGCACAGATACGCAGTATTTT. Full variable domain (outside the CDR3, taken from reference TRBV7-2 and TRBJ2-3): GAGVSQSPSNKVTEKGKDVELRCDPISGHTALYWYRQSLGQGLEFLIYFQGNSAPDKSGLPSDRFSAERTGGSVSTLTIQRTQQEDSAVYLCASSLVSGGTDTQYFGPGTRLTVL.

This clone is a singleton in its sample. V and J are TRBV7-2 and TRBJ2-3, with TRBD2 as a possible D gene (6 bases). In germline, CDR1 is SGHTA, CDR2 FQGNSA. There are 15 residues in the CDR3. Trimming left V 2 bases short and J 6 bases short, with 15 bases between. The CDR3 reads CASSLRGLRGDTQYF. The CDR3 nucleotides are TGTGCCAGCAGCTTACGGGGACTCCGTGGGGATACGCAGTATTTT.

The V gene is TRBV28, the J gene TRBJ1-2; the D is unclear. There are 16 residues in the CDR3. Trimming left V 3 bases short and J 5 bases short, with 19 bases between. CDR1 is MDHEN and CDR2 is SYDVKM in the germline V gene. DNA of the CDR3: TGTGCCAGCAGTTTTTGGCAGAGGGCTTTAGAGTATGGCTACACCTTC. This translates into CASSFWQRALEYGYTF.

This chain uses TRBV3-1 (or the pseudogene TRBV3-2) with TRBJ2-5; TRBD2 matches 7 bases. The ends lost 3 bases at V and 5 bases at J; junction bases unmatched: 3. The CDR3 extends over 13 amino acids. Looked up from germline, CDR1 is LGHDT and CDR2 is YNNKEL (reference sequence). The CDR3 protein is CASSQGGLETQYF. CDR3 DNA sequence: TGTGCCAGCAGCCAGGGAGGGTTGGAGACCCAGTACTTC.

The table lists this clone with a count of one. The CDR3 DNA reads as TGTGCCAGCAACCCTTTAGCGGGAGGTGGGGAGCAGTACTTC. Residues: CASNPLAGGGEQYF. The genes are TRBV6-5 and TRBJ2-7; TRBD2 matches at 10 bases. Germline V gene lookup returns CDR1 MNHEY and CDR2 SVGAGI. After removal of 7 bases from V and 7 bases from J, the junction contained 10 bases not matched to a gene. The CDR3 is made up of 14 amino acids.

The chain recombines TRBV5-1 with TRBJ1-2, with D unresolved. Germline V gene sequence: CDR1 SGHRS, CDR2 YFSETQ. V lost 0 bases, J lost 4 bases, and 13 bases lay in between. The length of the CDR3 is 15 residues. CDR3 protein: CASSLDSTFSYGYTF. DNA for the CDR3: TGCGCCAGCAGCTTGGATTCGACTTTTTCCTATGGCTACACCTTC.

V usage is TRBV28 and J usage is TRBJ2-1, with TRBD2 matching over 8 bases. The CDR3 totals 16 residues. Germline V gene lookup returns CDR1 MDHEN and CDR2 SYDVKM. Trimming at V came to 2 bases and at J to 3 bases, leaving 6 bases not matched to a gene. The CDR3 spells CASSLDSGRVYNEQFF. CDR3 coding DNA: TGTGCCAGCAGTTTAGACTCCGGGAGGGTCTACAATGAGCAGTTCTTC.

The chain combines TRBV7-9 with TRBJ2-3; 8 bases align to TRBD2. The CDR3 loop spans 16 amino acids. Germline lookup yields CDR1 SEHNR and CDR2 FQNEAQ (reference sequence). The ends lost 5 bases at V and 2 bases at J; junction bases unmatched: 9. The CDR3 bases are TGTGCCAGCAGCGTCACCCGGGGGGGCGTCACAGATACGCAGTATTTT. Amino acids: CASSVTRGGVTDTQYF.

The V call is TRBV3-1 (or the pseudogene TRBV3-2), the J call TRBJ2-7; possible D gene TRBD1, 5 bases. CDR3 length: 16 amino acids. V was trimmed by 1 base and J by 2 bases, leaving 15 bases between them. Germline CDR1 is LGHDT and CDR2 is YNNKEL (reference sequence). The CDR3 is CASSQAARTGTYEQYF. DNA of the CDR3: TGTGCCAGCAGCCAAGCTGCACGTACAGGAACCTACGAGCAGTACTTC.

The genes are TRBV24-1 and TRBJ2-1, with TRBD1 identical over 8 bases. After removal of 4 bases from V and 0 bases from J, the junction contained 4 bases not matched to a gene. Germline CDR1 and CDR2: KGHDR and SFDVKD. This CDR3 comprises 16 residues. In nucleotides, the CDR3 is TGTGCCACCAGTGACATAGGGACAGGCTCCTACAATGAGCAGTTCTTC. It specifies CATSDIGTGSYNEQFF.

This clone was picked up one time. The chain recombines TRBV28 with TRBJ1-1, with D unresolved. V lost 8 bases and J 8 bases, leaving 12 bases between the germline ends. There are 11 residues in the CDR3. The germline CDR1 and CDR2 sequences are MDHEN and SYDVKM. CDR3 in amino acids: CASRGGREAFF. CDR3 DNA sequence: TGTGCCAGCCGCGGAGGGAGGGAAGCTTTCTTT.

The chain has TRBV9 and TRBJ2-2; perhaps TRBD2 as D (5 bases). This CDR3 comprises 16 residues. Germline V gene lookup returns CDR1 SGDLS and CDR2 YYNGEE. V lost 3 bases and J 3 bases, leaving 15 bases between the germline ends. DNA for the CDR3: TGTGCCAGCAGCGGTGGGAGCGGCGGGCACACCGGGGAGCTGTTTTTT. This codes for CASSGGSGGHTGELFF. The full variable domain, rest sourced from reference TRBV9 and TRBJ2-2, is DSGVTQTPKHLITATGQRVTLRCSPRSGDLSVYWYQQSLDQGLQFLIQYYNGEERAKGNILERFSAQQFPDLHSELNLSSLELGDSALYFCASSGGSGGHTGELFFGEGSRLTVL.

V is TRBV29-1 and J is TRBJ1-2; D may be TRBD1 (5 bases). Trimming cost V 4 bases and J 7 bases, with 16 bases left between them. In germline, CDR1 is SQVTM, CDR2 ANQGSEA. The CDR3 extends over 13 amino acids. The CDR3: CSVAGGVAGGYTF. The CDR3 DNA follows: TGCAGCGTTGCCGGGGGAGTTGCCGGTGGCTACACCTTC.

The chain links TRBV7-8 to TRBJ1-2, with D tentatively TRBD1 (5 bases). Looked up from germline, CDR1 is SGHVS and CDR2 is FQNEAQ. CDR3 length equals 15 residues. V was cut by 1 base and J by 6 bases, with 15 bases left in between. The CDR3 sequence: CASSLGLGGSDGYTF. The CDR3 DNA reads TGTGCCAGCAGCTTAGGACTTGGGGGGTCTGATGGCTACACCTTC.

The rearrangement uses TRBV7-6 and TRBJ2-1, with 7 bases lining up with TRBD1. The V gene end was trimmed by 5 bases and the J gene end by 3 bases; junction bases not matched to a gene: 1. The CDR3 is 13 amino acids. The germline V gene has CDR1 SGHVS and CDR2 FNYEAQ. The CDR3 nucleotides are TGTGCCAGCAGCCGGACAGGCTACAATGAGCAGTTCTTC. It specifies CASSRTGYNEQFF.

The chain joins TRBV6-2 or TRBV6-3 to TRBJ1-5; 11 bases fit TRBD1. Germline V lookup: CDR1 MNHEY, CDR2 SVGEGT. The CDR3 is 18 residues long. The J segment lost 6 bases and the V segment lost 2 bases, leaving 12 bases of the junction unmatched. CDR3 nucleotide sequence: TGTGCCAGCAGTTACACAGAAGGGACAGGGGGAATGAGTCAGCCCCAGCATTTT. It is translated as CASSYTEGTGGMSQPQHF.

This chain links TRBV5-1 with TRBJ2-3; 7 bases map to TRBD1. The V gene's germline CDR1 is SGHRS and CDR2 YFSETQ. V shed 0 bases and J 2 bases; nucleotides not matched to a gene: 12. The CDR3 contains 18 residues. The chain's CDR3 is CASSLAEVGGTATDTQYF. CDR3 in DNA: TGCGCCAGCAGCTTGGCCGAGGTTGGTGGGACAGCCACAGATACGCAGTATTTT.

The chain couples TRBV10-3 to TRBJ2-2, with D tentatively TRBD2 (6 bases). Per germline, CDR1 ENHRY and CDR2 SYGVKD. This CDR3 is built from 18 residues. Trimming left V 10 bases short and J 0 bases short, with 24 bases between. The DNA for the CDR3 is TGTGCCACCTACGGGGCTCTGGGGCGGGGAGCGAACACCGGGGAGCTGTTTTTT. Translation gives CATYGALGRGANTGELFF.